The 28 T cell receptor beta chains reported below all come from one sample, sequenced in a study of blood T cell repertoires in COVID-19. Profiling relied on immunoSEQ multiplex PCR, and the TCRdb table lists in-frame clones only, not all of them. The repertoire holds roughly 500,000 clones, around nine tenths seen once, with approximately 2% in the top ten. The specimen was PBMCs or T cells enriched from blood (not recorded which). All receptors come from a woman between 35 and 50 years old who had recovered from COVID-19.

This sequence joins TRBV4-3 and TRBJ1-1; D gene unclear. The CDR3 runs to 17 residues. Trimming left V 0 bases short and J 0 bases short, with 14 bases between. Germline loops: CDR1 LGHNA, CDR2 YSLEER. Written as DNA, the CDR3 is TGCGCCAGCAGCCAAGATCCGGTCGGTCGAATGAACACTGAAGCTTTCTTT. Amino acids: CASSQDPVGRMNTEAFF.

This rearrangement joins TRBV15 to TRBJ2-1; tentatively, D is TRBD1 (6 bases). The CDR3 contains 16 residues. Trimming took 2 bases from V and 6 from J, leaving 17 bases between them. The V gene's germline CDR1 is LNHNV and CDR2 YYDKDF (reference sequence). The CDR3 DNA follows: TGTGCCACCAGCAGATATACCATTACAGGGCCCAATGAGCAGTTCTTC. Translation gives CATSRYTITGPNEQFF.

The J gene is TRBJ2-2, the V gene TRBV6-4; D may be TRBD2 (6 bases). The CDR3 has 13 residues. Trimming removed 2 bases from V and 7 bases from J, with 8 bases in between. Germline V gene data show CDR1 as MRHNA and CDR2 as SNTAGT. The CDR3 sequence: CASSDKTSGELFF. The CDR3, as DNA: TGTGCCAGCAGTGACAAGACTAGCGGGGAGCTGTTTTTT.

J is TRBJ2-5 and V is TRBV27; 8 bases line up with TRBD2. The V segment lost 4 bases and the J segment 3 bases; nucleotides outside the gene matches: 4. The length of the CDR3 is 14 residues. Germline assignment: CDR1 MNHEY and CDR2 SMNVEV (reference sequence). The CDR3 region is CASSSGLGKETQYF. The CDR3 nucleotides are TGTGCCAGCAGTTCGGGACTAGGGAAAGAGACCCAGTACTTC.

This clone occurred once. The chain links TRBV29-1 to TRBJ1-2; D unclear. Germline V lookup: CDR1 SQVTM, CDR2 ANQGSEA. The germline V and J ends were trimmed by 6 bases and 1 base, with 9 bases remaining between them. The CDR3 is 12 amino acids. Written as DNA, the CDR3 is TGCAGCGTGGCCATCGTTAACTATGGCTACACCTTC. Its translation: CSVAIVNYGYTF. The full variable domain, in which reference TRBV29-1 and TRBJ1-2 provide the parts outside the CDR3, is SAVISQKPSRDICQRGTSLTIQCQVDSQVTMMFWYRQQPGQSLTLIATANQGSEATYESGFVIDKFPISRPNLTFSTLTVSNMSPEDSSIYLCSVAIVNYGYTFGSGTRLTVV.

V and J are TRBV21-1 and TRBJ1-1; TRBD1, the table's D call, was not compared with the DNA. TRBV21-1 is a pseudogene locus. This CDR3 spans 15 amino acids. The CDR3 region is CASSKDNRNPTEAFF. CDR3 sequence (DNA): TGTGCCAGCAGCAAAGACAACAGGAACCCCACTGAAGCTTTCTTT.

This sequence joins TRBV19 and TRBJ1-2, with 8 bases that match TRBD1. Germline CDR1 is LNHDA and CDR2 is SQIVND (reference sequence). The CDR3 totals 12 residues. Trimming took 3 bases from V and 8 from J; bases not matched to a gene: 2. The CDR3 spells CASSIDRGGYTF. The CDR3 DNA reads as TGTGCCAGTAGTATTGACAGGGGAGGCTACACCTTC.

In this sample, this clone turned up once. V usage is TRBV18 and J usage is TRBJ1-1; weak D call: TRBD1 (5 bases). Germline CDR1 reads KGHSH; CDR2 reads LQKENI. The length of the CDR3 is 13 residues. Trimming stripped 10 bases from V and 0 bases from J, with 12 bases between. The CDR3 loop reads CATRQSMNTEAFF. The CDR3 DNA sequence: TGTGCCACACGACAGTCCATGAACACTGAAGCTTTCTTT.

This rearrangement joins TRBV25-1 to TRBJ2-6; D is ambiguous. The CDR3 runs 15 residues. CDR1 MGHDK and CDR2 SYGVNS come from the germline V gene. The V end was cut by 3 bases, the J end by 0 bases, with 6 bases between. The CDR3 reads CASSDISSGANVLTF. Here the CDR3 DNA reads TGTGCCAGCAGTGACATCAGCTCTGGGGCCAACGTCCTGACTTTC.

The DNA for the CDR3 is TGTGCCAGCTCACCACTCCCGAGGGAGTCCGAGCAGTACTTC. Translation gives CASSPLPRESEQYF. The rearrangement joins TRBV18 to TRBJ2-7, with D possibly matching TRBD2 (5 bases). This CDR3 is built from 14 residues. V was cut by 1 base and J by 6 bases, with 13 bases left in between. The germline gives CDR1 KGHSH, CDR2 LQKENI.

This clone was seen only once. The chain is built from TRBV2 and TRBJ1-5; D is possibly TRBD1 (5 bases). The ends were cut back, 6 bases at V and 2 bases at J, with 17 bases in the middle. In germline, CDR1 is SNHLY, CDR2 FYNNEI. The CDR3 runs to 16 residues. The CDR3 DNA follows: TGTGCCAGCAGGGGCAGTTCGTCGGGGGGCAATCAGCCCCAGCATTTT. Translating gives CASRGSSSGGNQPQHF.

The V gene is TRBV6-5, the J gene TRBJ1-1, with D maybe TRBD1 (6 bases). V lost 5 bases, J lost 11 bases, and 21 bases lay in between. Germline assignment: CDR1 MNHEY and CDR2 SVGAGI. The CDR3 is made up of 14 amino acids. The CDR3 bases are TGTGCCAGCAGTCGGGACATAGGAACACTGGAGGCTTTCTTT. Protein product: CASSRDIGTLEAFF.

The V call is TRBV27, the J call TRBJ2-1, with 8 nucleotides matching TRBD1. With V trimmed by 8 bases and J by 2 bases, 8 bases remained unmatched. CDR1 is MNHEY and CDR2 is SMNVEV in the germline V gene (reference sequence). CDR3 size: 15 residues. CDR3: CASAAGTGPYNEQFF. In nucleotides, the CDR3 is TGTGCCAGCGCCGCTGGGACAGGCCCCTACAATGAGCAGTTCTTC.

This rearrangement joins TRBV3-1 (or the pseudogene TRBV3-2) to TRBJ2-5, with TRBD1 identical over 8 bases. CDR1 is LGHDT and CDR2 is YNNKEL in the germline V gene (reference sequence). Trimming removed 8 bases from V and 5 bases from J; junction bases left unmatched: 4. This CDR3 is 12 amino acids long. CDR3: CASSWTGETQYF. The DNA for the CDR3 is TGTGCCAGCTCCTGGACAGGGGAGACCCAGTACTTC.

The gene calls are TRBV5-6 and TRBJ1-3; 7 positions agree with TRBD1. The CDR3 runs 16 residues. J gave up 0 bases and V 0 bases, and 3 bases lay outside the gene matches. CDR1 is SGHDT and CDR2 is YYEEEE in the germline V gene. CDR3 in amino acids: CASSLAGTVSGNTIYF. In nucleotides, the CDR3 is TGTGCCAGCAGCTTGGCCGGGACAGTCTCTGGAAACACCATATATTTT.

This chain connects TRBV4-2 to TRBJ1-2, with 11 bases identical to TRBD1. The CDR3 extends over 15 amino acids. The V gene end was trimmed by 1 base and the J gene end by 7 bases; junction bases not matched to a gene: 5. The germline V gene encodes CDR1 LGHNA and CDR2 YNFKEQ. The CDR3 region is CASSQGTGGFFGYTF. The CDR3 DNA reads TGTGCCAGCAGCCAAGGGACAGGGGGCTTCTTTGGCTACACCTTC.

V gene TRBV11-3 combines with J gene TRBJ2-2; perhaps TRBD1 as D (6 bases). Trimming removed 3 bases from V and 6 bases from J, with 8 bases in between. Germline values: CDR1 SGHNT, CDR2 YENEEA. This CDR3 is 13 amino acids long. The DNA for the CDR3 is TGTGCCAGCAGCTTTTGGGGGCCCGGGGAGCTGTTTTTT. This codes for CASSFWGPGELFF.

The chain carries TRBV4-2 and TRBJ1-2, with TRBD1 matching over 7 bases. CDR3 length: 15 residues. Germline assignment: CDR1 LGHNA and CDR2 YNFKEQ. Germline trimming cut 0 bases from V and 7 bases from J; bases unmatched to any gene: 8. This CDR3 is CASSQEGGIGGGYTF. For the CDR3, the DNA is TGTGCCAGCAGCCAAGAAGGGGGCATCGGCGGTGGCTACACCTTC.

This chain uses TRBV4-3 with TRBJ2-2; D not resolved. The CDR3 sequence is 13 residues long. V was cut by 4 bases and J by 5 bases, with 8 bases left in between. Germline CDR1 and CDR2: LGHNA and YSLEER. The CDR3 sequence is CASSPQHTGELFF. CDR3 DNA: TGCGCCAGCAGCCCTCAACATACCGGGGAGCTGTTTTTT.

This rearrangement joins TRBV5-1 to TRBJ2-1; the match to TRBD2 covers 7 bases. V lost 0 bases and J lost 1; bases outside the gene matches: 4. Germline values: CDR1 SGHRS, CDR2 YFSETQ. This CDR3 has 16 amino acids. CDR3 loop: CASSLGSGQSYNEQFF. The CDR3 nucleotides are TGCGCCAGCAGCTTGGGTAGCGGGCAATCCTACAATGAGCAGTTCTTC.

Note on this clone: At the DNA level, this CDR3 is encoded by other sequences in the same sample as well. V usage is TRBV4-3 and J usage is TRBJ2-3; 9 nucleotides agree with TRBD2. Germline assignment: CDR1 LGHNA and CDR2 YSLEER. The length of the CDR3 is 16 residues. V lost 0 bases and J lost 4; bases outside the gene matches: 5. As DNA, the CDR3 is TGCGCCAGCAGCCAAGATCTCGCGGGAGGGCCAGATACGCAGTATTTT. This sequence encodes CASSQDLAGGPDTQYF.

The gene calls are TRBV6-2 or TRBV6-3 and TRBJ2-5, with D unresolved. Deletions cut 4 bases from V and 5 bases from J, with 8 bases between. This CDR3 region has 12 residues. Germline values: CDR1 MNHEY, CDR2 SVGEGT. CDR3 in DNA: TGTGCCAGCAGTTGGCCAAAGGAGACCCAGTACTTC. Translating gives CASSWPKETQYF.

The chain couples TRBV12-3 or TRBV12-4 to TRBJ1-2; TRBD1 is a possible D gene (6 bases). The CDR3 is made up of 12 amino acids. V was cut by 6 bases and J by 8 bases, with 13 bases left in between. This CDR3 is CASSREGTGYTF. The CDR3 DNA reads as TGTGCCAGCAGCAGGGAGGGGACAGGCTACACCTTC.

The V and J genes are TRBV7-9 and TRBJ2-7; possible D gene TRBD1, 5 bases. The V end lost 2 bases, the J end lost 0 bases, and 14 bases lay between the germline ends. Germline V gene data show CDR1 as SEHNR and CDR2 as FQNEAQ (reference sequence). CDR3 size: 16 residues. The CDR3 bases are TGTGCCAGCAGCTTAAGTAAGGGGCGAAGCTCCTACGAGCAGTACTTC. As protein: CASSLSKGRSSYEQYF. The full variable domain, in which reference TRBV7-9 and TRBJ2-7 provide the parts outside the CDR3, is DTGVSQNPRHKITKRGQNVTFRCDPISEHNRLYWYRQTLGQGPEFLTYFQNEAQLEKSRLLSDRFSAERPKGSFSTLEIQRTEQGDSAMYLCASSLSKGRSSYEQYFGPGTRLTVT.

The gene calls are TRBV6-2 or TRBV6-3 and TRBJ1-1, with a weak D call TRBD1 (6 bases). V shed 2 bases and J shed 2 bases, with 15 bases lying between them. This CDR3 is 16 amino acids long. From germline, CDR1 is MNHEY and CDR2 SVGEGT. CDR3: CASSYGRDTLNTEAFF. The CDR3 bases are TGTGCCAGCAGTTACGGGAGGGACACCTTAAACACTGAAGCTTTCTTT.

The J gene is TRBJ1-1, the V gene TRBV28; TRBD1 is a possible D gene (6 bases). CDR3 size: 16 residues. The V end lost 5 bases, the J end lost 6 bases, and 22 bases lay between the germline ends. From germline, CDR1 is MDHEN and CDR2 SYDVKM. For the CDR3, the DNA is TGTGCCAGCAGTACTCCTCGGGGGGGCGGAAAAGCTGAAGCTTTCTTT. This codes for CASSTPRGGGKAEAFF.

The V and J genes are TRBV24-1 and TRBJ2-7; TRBD1 might be the D (6 bases). This CDR3 contains 14 residues. Trimming took off 3 bases at V and 3 bases at J, with 11 bases between the two ends. Germline CDR1 and CDR2: KGHDR and SFDVKD. In DNA form, the CDR3 reads TGTGCCACCAGTGATACCGGGACATTCTACGAGCAGTACTTC. The encoded protein is CATSDTGTFYEQYF.

This clone was observed once. The chain uses TRBV6-6 and TRBJ1-2; 8 positions match TRBD1. Unmatched junction bases numbered 11, after V lost 7 bases and J lost 4 bases. The CDR3 runs 15 residues. Germline V gene data show CDR1 as MNHNY and CDR2 as SVGAGI (reference sequence). This chain's CDR3 is CASTPRTGSRYGYTF. CDR3 nucleotides: TGTGCCAGCACCCCCCGGACAGGGTCTCGCTATGGCTACACCTTC.